This T cell receptor (beta chain) was found in a study of T cells after posttransplantation cyclophosphamide. Clones were sequenced by immunoSEQ multiplex PCR, and TCRdb holds only the in-frame ones, with some missing. The table lists around 23,000 clones, 73% of them singletons. CDR1 MNHEY and CDR2 SMNVEV come from the germline V gene (reference sequence). With 8 bases removed from V and 9 bases from J, the gap between germline ends came to 14 bases. The CDR3 has 12 amino acids. J is TRBJ1-5 and V is TRBV27; D ambiguous. Sequences were obtained from memory CD4+ T cells sorted from PBMCs. This sequence originates from a woman aged 55 to 70 in good health, CMV-negative, and a related stem cell transplant donor. DNA of the CDR3: TGTGCCAGCGGCCGCCGGGAGCGGCCCCAGCATTTT. This translates into CASGRRERPQHF.